Following are 27 T cell receptor beta chains from one sample sequenced in a study of T cell responses to AZD1222 COVID-19 vaccine. Sequencing used immunoSEQ multiplex PCR; TCRdb keeps in-frame clones, though not all of them. Seen here are 120,000 to 150,000 clones, almost 90% observed once, and the top ten hold approximately 1.8%. Sample: peripheral blood, taken 28 days after the second AZD1222 dose. These receptors came from an adult who received the AZD1222 COVID-19 vaccine.

This clone showed up just a few times. CDR3 nucleotide sequence: TGTGCCAGCAGCCCCTCGGGCCGGGAGGGCTACGAGCAGTACTTC. This encodes CASSPSGREGYEQYF. The gene calls are TRBV3-1 (or the pseudogene TRBV3-2) and TRBJ2-7; 8 positions agree with TRBD2. V trimming: 4 bases; J trimming: 3 bases; junction bases outside the gene matches: 8. The CDR3 length is 15 residues. Germline CDR1 and CDR2: LGHDT and YNNKEL (reference sequence).

This clone was detected once. In DNA form, the CDR3 reads TGTGCCAGCAGCCAAGATGGGCAGTACTATGGCTACACCTTC. It encodes CASSQDGQYYGYTF. The chain employs TRBV4-2 and TRBJ1-2; D gene ambiguous. Germline V gives CDR1 LGHNA, CDR2 YNFKEQ. Trimming removed 0 bases at V and 3 bases at J, with 8 bases between. The length of the CDR3 is 14 residues.

V is TRBV5-1 and J is TRBJ2-7; D is unclear. The germline gives CDR1 SGHRS, CDR2 YFSETQ. Trimming left V 0 bases short and J 2 bases short, with 6 bases between. The CDR3 loop spans 13 amino acids. CDR3 residues: CASSLEAAYEQYF. CDR3 DNA: TGCGCCAGCAGCTTGGAGGCCGCCTACGAGCAGTACTTC.

The chain combines TRBV19 with TRBJ1-1; a possible D gene is TRBD1 (5 bases). V was cut by 4 bases and J by 1 base, with 25 bases left in between. The CDR3 extends over 19 amino acids. The germline CDR1 and CDR2 sequences are LNHDA and SQIVND (reference sequence). The CDR3 protein is CASSNRPGTRIQSNTEAFF. The CDR3 DNA reads as TGTGCCAGTAGTAATAGGCCCGGGACCCGAATACAGTCGAACACTGAAGCTTTCTTT.

About this clone: Other DNA sequences in the sample encode the same CDR3. The V gene is TRBV7-2, the J gene TRBJ1-5, with TRBD1 as a possible D gene (6 bases). Germline CDR1 reads SGHTA; CDR2 reads FQGNSA. The length of the CDR3 is 15 residues. V lost 1 base and J lost 0, with 7 bases in between. CDR3 protein: CASSLEDSSNQPQHF. DNA of the CDR3: TGTGCCAGCAGCTTAGAGGACAGTAGCAATCAGCCCCAGCATTTT.

The chain is built from TRBV28 and TRBJ1-4; 7 bases are shared with TRBD1. There are 16 residues in the CDR3. The V segment lost 5 bases and the J segment 2 bases; nucleotides outside the gene matches: 8. Germline CDR1 and CDR2: MDHEN and SYDVKM. Here the CDR3 DNA reads TGTGCCAGCAGTCCGGGACAGTGGGGCACTAATGAAAAACTGTTTTTT. As protein: CASSPGQWGTNEKLFF.

The chain has TRBV18 and TRBJ1-2, with TRBD1 identical over 8 bases. V was clipped by 2 bases and J by 8 bases; unmatched bases: 10. Germline-derived CDR1 and CDR2 are KGHSH and LQKENI. CDR3 length: 15 residues. Here the CDR3 reads CASSPGTGRLIGYTF. DNA for the CDR3: TGTGCCAGCTCACCAGGGACAGGTCGACTAATCGGCTACACCTTC. Filled out from reference TRBV18 and TRBJ1-2, the complete variable domain reads NAGVMQNPRHLVRRRGQEARLRCSPMKGHSHVYWYRQLPEEGLKFMVYLQKENIIDESGMPKERFSAEFPKEGPSILRIQQVVRGDSAAYFCASSPGTGRLIGYTFGSGTRLTVV.

With respect to this clone: This sample also contains other DNA sequences that code for the same CDR3. The chain recombines TRBV5-1 with TRBJ1-2; a possible D gene is TRBD1 (6 bases). CDR1 SGHRS and CDR2 YFSETQ come from the germline V gene. CDR3 length: 14 residues. The V end lost 1 base, the J end lost 4 bases, and 11 bases lay between the germline ends. The CDR3 reads CASSLNQGSYGYTF. CDR3 bases: TGCGCCAGCAGCTTGAACCAGGGGTCCTATGGCTACACCTTC.

This chain joins TRBV6-2 or TRBV6-3 and TRBJ2-1, with 11 bases lining up with TRBD2. Germline CDR1 is MNHEY and CDR2 is SVGEGT. With 5 bases clipped from V and 1 base from J, the junction kept 4 bases outside the gene matches. The CDR3 consists of 16 residues. The CDR3 DNA reads TGTGCCAGCAGTAGGTCTAGCGGGGGGTCCTACAATGAGCAGTTCTTC. This gives the protein CASSRSSGGSYNEQFF.

This chain uses TRBV3-1 (or the pseudogene TRBV3-2) with TRBJ2-1; D unclear. CDR1 is LGHDT, CDR2 YNNKEL, per germline (reference sequence). V lost 1 base to trimming and J lost 3 bases, with 4 bases between them. The CDR3 totals 13 residues. Here the CDR3 reads CASSQVVYNEQFF. The CDR3 nucleotides are TGTGCCAGCAGCCAAGTAGTCTACAATGAGCAGTTCTTC.

The V and J genes are TRBV27 and TRBJ2-5; D unclear. The CDR3 has 10 residues. With 10 bases removed from V and 0 bases from J, the gap between germline ends came to 3 bases. Germline CDR1 and CDR2: MNHEY and SMNVEV (reference sequence). The CDR3 reads CAKYQETQYF. The CDR3, as DNA: TGTGCCAAGTACCAAGAGACCCAGTACTTC.

The rearrangement links TRBV7-3 to TRBJ2-7; tentatively, D is TRBD2 (5 bases). V lost 5 bases and J lost 3, with 17 bases in between. This CDR3 is built from 15 residues. From germline, CDR1 is SGHTA and CDR2 FQGTGA. In nucleotides, the CDR3 is TGTGCCAGCAGCCCATCGGGCGGGTCTAACTACGAGCAGTACTTC. Translating gives CASSPSGGSNYEQYF.

V is TRBV2 and J is TRBJ1-3; D call uncertain. Trimming took off 4 bases at V and 6 bases at J, with 7 bases between the two ends. The CDR3 contains 12 residues. Germline V gene sequence: CDR1 SNHLY, CDR2 FYNNEI. CDR3 protein: CASSVRANTIYF. CDR3 bases: TGTGCCAGCAGTGTCCGGGCAAACACCATATATTTT.

This sequence joins TRBV27 and TRBJ1-6, with 7 positions matching TRBD1. Germline CDR1 MNHEY, CDR2 SMNVEV (reference sequence). V trimming: 3 bases; J trimming: 7 bases; junction bases outside the gene matches: 3. The CDR3 consists of 14 residues. CDR3 nucleotides: TGTGCCAGCAGTTTCCCAGGGGGGAATTCACCCCTCCACTTT. It encodes CASSFPGGNSPLHF.

CDR3 DNA sequence: TGTGCCAGCAGCACCGACCGGGACAGGGGGCAATCACCCCTCCACTTT. It codes for CASSTDRDRGQSPLHF. The rearrangement uses TRBV11-2 and TRBJ1-6; 12 bases are shared with TRBD1. From germline, CDR1 is SGHAT and CDR2 FQNNGV. With V trimmed by 5 bases and J by 10 bases, 9 bases remained unmatched. The CDR3 covers 16 residues.

This sequence joins TRBV29-1 and TRBJ2-3; 9 nucleotides line up with TRBD2. This CDR3 is built from 16 residues. V was pared by 2 bases and J by 5 bases, with 11 bases of the junction left unmatched. Germline V gene lookup returns CDR1 SQVTM and CDR2 ANQGSEA. The CDR3 DNA reads TGCAGCGTTGAAACCCGCGGGGCGGGAGGGGGAGATACGCAGTATTTT. Its protein product is CSVETRGAGGGDTQYF.

The chain links TRBV9 to TRBJ2-2; possibly TRBD1 or TRBD2 for D (6 bases each). Germline V gene sequence: CDR1 SGDLS, CDR2 YYNGEE. This CDR3 spans 16 amino acids. Deletions cut 4 bases from V and 6 bases from J, with 19 bases between. In DNA form, the CDR3 reads TGTGCCAGCAGCAGCCACCTAGGGGGGATCCCCGGGGAGCTGTTTTTT. It yields the protein CASSSHLGGIPGELFF.

V gene TRBV3-1 (or the pseudogene TRBV3-2) combines with J gene TRBJ1-5; the D gene is possibly TRBD1 (5 bases). The V and J ends lost 3 bases and 4 bases respectively, with 13 bases between them. CDR1 LGHDT and CDR2 YNNKEL come from the germline V gene (reference sequence). The CDR3 extends over 15 amino acids. The CDR3 is CASSHGQGLNQPQHF. CDR3 DNA sequence: TGTGCCAGCAGCCACGGGCAGGGATTGAATCAGCCCCAGCATTTT.

V and J are TRBV7-3 and TRBJ1-1; the D is unclear. The germline V gene has CDR1 SGHTA and CDR2 FQGTGA. The V end lost 0 bases, the J end lost 6 bases, and 8 bases lay between the germline ends. There are 13 residues in the CDR3. CDR3 coding DNA: TGTGCCAGCAGCTTAACGCCTATCGCTGAAGCTTTCTTT. Encoded protein: CASSLTPIAEAFF.

V gene TRBV9 combines with J gene TRBJ1-3; D ambiguous. Trimming removed 4 bases from V and 1 base from J, with 15 bases in between. The CDR3 contains 16 residues. CDR1 and CDR2 (germline): SGDLS, YYNGEE. As DNA, the CDR3 is TGTGCCAGCAGCCTTGGACCAGTGGGATCTGGAAACACCATATATTTT. This translates into CASSLGPVGSGNTIYF.

J is TRBJ1-1 and V is TRBV2, with D unresolved. CDR1 and CDR2 from the germline V gene are SNHLY and FYNNEI. The CDR3 is 13 amino acids. V lost 4 bases and J lost 1, with 7 bases in between. The CDR3 loop is CASSAQANTEAFF. For the CDR3, the DNA is TGTGCCAGCAGTGCTCAGGCGAACACTGAAGCTTTCTTT.

This rearrangement joins TRBV2 to TRBJ1-4; D is uncertain. The CDR3 sequence is 12 residues long. Germline lookup yields CDR1 SNHLY and CDR2 FYNNEI. The germline V and J ends were trimmed by 7 bases and 4 bases, with 7 bases remaining between them. CDR3 nucleotide sequence: TGTGCCAGCACAAAGCGTAATGAAAAACTGTTTTTT. Amino acid sequence: CASTKRNEKLFF.

This rearrangement joins TRBV7-2 to TRBJ2-3; 9 bases map to TRBD2. The CDR3 spans 16 residues. The germline gives CDR1 SGHTA, CDR2 FQGNSA. Trimming at V came to 5 bases and at J to 5 bases, leaving 11 bases not matched to a gene. Written as DNA, the CDR3 is TGTGCCAGCAGCACCCTAGGGACTAGCTGGGGAGATACGCAGTATTTT. This gives the protein CASSTLGTSWGDTQYF. The full variable domain, completed using reference TRBV7-2 and TRBJ2-3, is GAGVSQSPSNKVTEKGKDVELRCDPISGHTALYWYRQSLGQGLEFLIYFQGNSAPDKSGLPSDRFSAERTGGSVSTLTIQRTQQEDSAVYLCASSTLGTSWGDTQYFGPGTRLTVL.

The rearrangement uses TRBV6-1 and TRBJ1-3, with D perhaps TRBD1 (6 bases). Germline V gene sequence: CDR1 MNHNS, CDR2 SASEGT. With 0 bases removed from V and 6 bases from J, the gap between germline ends came to 15 bases. There are 16 residues in the CDR3. The CDR3 sequence is CASSEARGQGVNTIYF. The CDR3 DNA is TGTGCCAGCAGTGAAGCGCGGGGGCAGGGTGTAAACACCATATATTTT.

The genes are TRBV29-1 and TRBJ1-2, with D possibly TRBD1 on 5 matching bases. The CDR3 length is 12 residues. The V and J ends lost 4 bases and 1 base respectively, with 7 bases between them. Per the germline V gene, CDR1 is SQVTM and CDR2 is ANQGSEA. The CDR3 bases are TGCAGCGTTGGGGGGGATAACTATGGCTACACCTTC. Protein: CSVGGDNYGYTF.

The chain carries TRBV30 and TRBJ1-5; D is perhaps TRBD1 (5 bases). The CDR3 extends over 17 amino acids. Trimming removed 4 bases from V and 0 bases from J, with 19 bases in between. Germline V CDR1 and CDR2: GTSNPN, SVGIG (reference sequence). The DNA for the CDR3 is TGTGCCTGGACAGCGTCGGGGGGAGGATATAGCAATCAGCCCCAGCATTTT. This sequence encodes CAWTASGGGYSNQPQHF.

This chain joins TRBV28 and TRBJ1-2, with a tentative D call TRBD1 (6 bases). Germline assignment: CDR1 MDHEN and CDR2 SYDVKM. Trimming removed 6 bases from V and 0 bases from J, with 14 bases in between. There are 15 residues in the CDR3. The CDR3 DNA is TGTGCCAGCAGGTATACAGGGCTCTCTAACTATGGCTACACCTTC. Its translation: CASRYTGLSNYGYTF.